This T cell receptor (beta chain) was found in a study of OX40 agonist ivuxolimab in advanced cancers. Study summary: Patients were over 65% male with ages about 20 to 79, mean about 65. Patients achieving partial responses numbered three: one hepatocellular carcinoma case and two cutaneous melanoma cases. The study's findings and limits: Expanded clones were, on average, more numerous among CD8+ T cells than CD4+. Clonal expansion was among the lowest in partial responders at 0.1-3.0 mg/kg, especially CD8+.

Some clones are missing from TCRdb's copy, which holds only in-frame ones; the method was immunoSEQ multiplex PCR. This repertoire shows more than 55,000 clones, almost 95% found once; its top ten account for roughly 13%. On this clone itself: The antigen remains undetermined.

The CDR3 length is 15 residues. Per the germline V gene, CDR1 is SGHVS and CDR2 is FNYEAQ. Trimming took 5 bases from V and 2 from J, leaving 15 bases between them. Here the sequenced sample was CD4+ or CD8+ T cells sorted from blood, taken in a trial of the OX40 agonist ivuxolimab. The rearrangement uses TRBV7-6 and TRBJ2-5; weak D call: TRBD1 (6 bases). The TCR sequence derives from an adult with an advanced solid tumor such as melanoma, head and neck, liver or kidney cancer. The CDR3: CASSHPTRGQETQYF. The CDR3, as DNA: TGTGCCAGCAGCCACCCAACCAGGGGTCAAGAGACCCAGTACTTC.